This TCR beta chain originates from a study of blood T cell repertoires in COVID-19 (TCRdb year 2020). Turning to the overall study: Collaborator samples came from the United States, Italy and Spain and covered acute and convalescent phases of COVID-19. Subjects who had been exposed to COVID-19, were actively infected with it, or had recovered from it provided the deeply sampled blood TCRbeta repertoires that made up the dataset. The sample metadata nearly always contained a de-identified subject ID, COVID-19 status, age in years and sex. The samples were drawn from the first 160 participants of the ongoing ImmuneRACE study and from more than 1,000 subjects provided by 6 global collaborators. The material from the prospective study consisted of cDNA or gDNA derived from T cells, B-cell-depleted T cells, or PBMCs. Where HLA class I and class II types were available, the types were taken from metadata supplied by the sample provider, not from assay-based typing. The repertoires were released in a freely available public database meant as a resource for research on the immune response to SARS-CoV-2.

The paper's findings and limits, for the study overall: The quantity of clinical and demographic metadata differed by source and by participant and was supplied without curation.

TCRbeta CDR3 regions were amplified from genomic DNA by means of the immunoSEQ Assay, a bias-controlled multiplex PCR. The authors' analysis ran thus. The number of nucleated cells in each sample was estimated by amplification of reference gene primers within the assay. Sequence reads were collapsed and filtered to measure the absolute abundance of every unique TCRbeta CDR3 rearrangement. For each sample, productive Simpson clonality was calculated as the square root of Simpson's diversity index across productive rearrangements. TCRdb obtained this table from immuneACCESS and retained in-frame rearrangements with V and J assigned. These tables miss some clones; where compared with another copy, unresolved V genes account for less than half of the shortfall, and the remainder is unexplained. V, J and clone size derive from that table, while D and trimming were established from the DNA sequence. Present in this sample are about 110,000 clones, about 85% of which were seen just once. Around 5.1% of the sample is taken by the ten largest.

As to this clone: The clone's antigen remains unknown. No per-base quality is available; no much larger clone lies one base away.

The collaborating institutions used their own protocols to collect whole blood in K2EDTA tubes. For TCRbeta analysis, collaborator samples were shipped as frozen whole blood, as isolated PBMCs, or as DNA extracted from either sample type. Its CDR3 holds 12 amino acids, cysteine through phenylalanine. Only CDR3 DNA remains: 36 bases, in frame from the first base. Trimmed from V: 5 bases; trimmed from J: 6 bases; junction bases lacking a gene match: 6. The germline V gene provides CDR1 SQVTM and CDR2 ANQGSEA. The chain joins TRBV29-1 to TRBJ2-7, with 8 bases matching TRBD1. The TCR comes from a human donor in a cohort sampled during active COVID-19. The sequencing input was peripheral blood. The CDR3 protein sequence reads: CSVPGQGIEQYF. The base sequence is TGCAGCGTTCCTGGACAGGGAATCGAGCAGTACTTC.